This T cell receptor beta chain was sequenced in a study of OX40 agonist ivuxolimab in advanced cancers. Across the whole study: Every 2 weeks, ivuxolimab was infused into the patients intravenously at between 0.01 and 10 mg/kg. The group had a mean age of approximately 60 years, ranged from about 23 to 85, and was approximately 81% male.

Whole-study results and caveats: CD8+ T cells averaged more expanded clones than CD4+.

TCRdb's copy holds only in-frame clones and misses some; the assay was immunoSEQ multiplex PCR. The sample holds roughly 77,000 clones, about 90% seen once. Germline V CDR1 and CDR2: MGHRA, YSYEKL. CDR3 length: 15 amino acids. V was pared by 1 base and J by 0 bases, with 10 bases between. On this clone: What it recognizes is unknown.

On cycle 4 day 1 and cycle 7 day 1, as well as at baseline, blood was sampled. The specimen was CD4+ or CD8+ T cells sorted from blood, collected in a trial of the OX40 agonist ivuxolimab. The TCR originated in an adult with an advanced solid tumor such as melanoma, head and neck, liver or kidney cancer. This chain connects TRBV4-1 to TRBJ2-7; no reliable D call. The CDR3 DNA sequence: TGCGCCAGCAGCCAAGTTGATCTAAGCTCCTACGAGCAGTACTTC. It yields the protein CASSQVDLSSYEQYF.